This T cell receptor (beta chain) was sequenced in a study of T cell clonotyping in hematopoietic cell transplantation. Time point meaning: recipient sample about 28 days before transplant, after cytoreduction. Overall study findings and caveats: After transplant, recipient diversity fell while pathologically expanded clonotypes grew through day 180.

A note on this clone: Antigen unknown.

CDR3 length equals 15 residues. Per germline, CDR1 SEHNR and CDR2 FQNEAQ (reference sequence). V lost 3 bases to trimming and J lost 1 base, with 13 bases between them. Here immunoSEQ multiplex PCR was the method, and the copy in TCRdb shows in-frame clones only, minus some. The table records about 20,000 clones, roughly 90% of them present only once. The V gene is TRBV7-9, the J gene TRBJ2-7; D uncertain. The sequences come from peripheral blood mononuclear cells, collected before stem cell transplant. This TCR came from a man between 18 and 35 years old with biphenotypic leukemia. Some clones in this sample may be carry-over from other donors' samples. For the CDR3, the DNA is TGTGCCAGCAGCTTCGCCCTCTCGAAATCCTACGAGCAGTACTTC. Translated, it gives CASSFALSKSYEQYF. Together with reference TRBV7-9 and TRBJ2-7, the CDR3 gives the full variable domain: DTGVSQNPRHKITKRGQNVTFRCDPISEHNRLYWYRQTLGQGPEFLTYFQNEAQLEKSRLLSDRFSAERPKGSFSTLEIQRTEQGDSAMYLCASSFALSKSYEQYFGPGTRLTVT.